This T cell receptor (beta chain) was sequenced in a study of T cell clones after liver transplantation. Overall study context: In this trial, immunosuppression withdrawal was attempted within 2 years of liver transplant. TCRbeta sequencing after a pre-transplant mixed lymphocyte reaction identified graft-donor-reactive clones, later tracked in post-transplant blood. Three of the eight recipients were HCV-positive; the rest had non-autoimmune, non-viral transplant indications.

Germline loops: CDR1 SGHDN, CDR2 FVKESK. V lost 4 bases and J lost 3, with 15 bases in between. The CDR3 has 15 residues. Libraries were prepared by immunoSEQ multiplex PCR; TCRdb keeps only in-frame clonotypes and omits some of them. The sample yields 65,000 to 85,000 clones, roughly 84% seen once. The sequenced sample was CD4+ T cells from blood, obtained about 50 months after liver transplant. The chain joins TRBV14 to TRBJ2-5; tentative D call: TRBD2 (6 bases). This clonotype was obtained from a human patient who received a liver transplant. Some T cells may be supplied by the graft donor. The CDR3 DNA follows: TGTGCCAGCAGCCCCTTCCTAGGCGGGGAAGAGACCCAGTACTTC. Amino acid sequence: CASSPFLGGEETQYF. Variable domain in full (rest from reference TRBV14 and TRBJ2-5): EAGVTQFPSHSVIEKGQTVTLRCDPISGHDNLYWYRRVMGKEIKFLLHFVKESKQDESGMPNNRFLAERTGGTYSTLKVQPAELEDSGVYFCASSPFLGGEETQYFGPGTRLLVL.